This T cell receptor (beta chain) was sequenced during a study of liver allograft versus peripheral blood T cells. Looking at the study overall: T cell receptor repertoires in transplanted livers were compared with those in recipients' peripheral blood.

This clonotype qualifies as large. MiXCR, applied by TCRdb to the reads, yields one record per CDR3 protein. The sample consists of over 400 distinct CDR3 sequences, 9.4% of them appearing once. The CDR3 extends over 14 amino acids. With 6 bases removed from V and 0 bases from J, the gap between germline ends came to 9 bases. Germline assignment: CDR1 MDHEN and CDR2 SYDVKM. The chain uses TRBV28 and TRBJ1-5; no definite D call. The receptor was isolated from a human patient who had a liver transplant. A share of the T cells may be of graft donor origin. In nucleotides, the CDR3 is TGTGCCAGCAGCCGAGACCATAGCAATCAGCCCCAGCATTTT. This translates into CASSRDHSNQPQHF.